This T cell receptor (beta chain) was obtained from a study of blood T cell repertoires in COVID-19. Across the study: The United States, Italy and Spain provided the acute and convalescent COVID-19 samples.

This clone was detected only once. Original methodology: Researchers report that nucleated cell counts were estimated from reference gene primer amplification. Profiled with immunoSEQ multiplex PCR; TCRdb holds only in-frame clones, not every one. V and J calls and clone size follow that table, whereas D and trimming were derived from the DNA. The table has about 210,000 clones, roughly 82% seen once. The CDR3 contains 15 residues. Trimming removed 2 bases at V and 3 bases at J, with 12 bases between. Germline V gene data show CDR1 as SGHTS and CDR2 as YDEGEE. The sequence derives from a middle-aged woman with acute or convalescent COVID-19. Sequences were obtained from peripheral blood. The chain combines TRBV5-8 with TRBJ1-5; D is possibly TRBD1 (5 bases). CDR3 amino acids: CASSFSTENNQPQHF. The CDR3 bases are TGTGCCAGCAGCTTCTCGACAGAGAACAATCAGCCCCAGCATTTT.